The present TCR beta chain was sequenced within a study of blood T cells in healthy people across ages. Study-wide results and limits: There was a strong correlation between TCR beta diversity and naive T cell percentage.

CDR1 SEHNR and CDR2 FQNEAQ come from the germline V gene (reference sequence). This CDR3 is 13 amino acids long. The authors ran a second PCR of about 7 to 11 cycles using a sample-barcoded 5' primer and a J-beta primer mix. One entry per CDR3 protein results from TCRdb running MiXCR on the 5' RACE reads. This repertoire shows about 800,000 distinct CDR3 sequences, about 62% found once; its top ten account for roughly 22%. A remark on this clonotype: Its antigen is unknown. A read error may produce the germline difference seen at one junction end.

The specimen was blood. The V gene is TRBV7-9, the J gene TRBJ1-2, with D perhaps TRBD1 (5 bases). The sequence came from a man aged 25-40 years in good health. As DNA, the CDR3 is TGTACCAGCTTGATGACGGGCAGGGACGGCTACACCTTC. Its translation is CTSLMTGRDGYTF.